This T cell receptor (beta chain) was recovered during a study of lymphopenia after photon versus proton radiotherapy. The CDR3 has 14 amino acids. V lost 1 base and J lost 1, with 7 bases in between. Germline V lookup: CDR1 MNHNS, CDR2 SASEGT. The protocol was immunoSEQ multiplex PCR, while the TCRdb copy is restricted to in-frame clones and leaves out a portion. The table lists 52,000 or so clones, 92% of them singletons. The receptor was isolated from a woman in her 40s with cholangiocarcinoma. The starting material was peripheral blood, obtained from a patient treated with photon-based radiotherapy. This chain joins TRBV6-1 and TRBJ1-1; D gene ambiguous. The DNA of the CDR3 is TGTGCCAGCAGTGAAGGGCTGGCGAACACTGAAGCTTTCTTT. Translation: CASSEGLANTEAFF.